This T cell receptor (beta chain) was recorded in a study of T cells in localized non-small cell lung cancer. Study observations and caveats: Longer survival (overall) was linked to higher T cell density in blood.

Regarding this clone: Antigen: not known.

Measured with immunoSEQ multiplex PCR; TCRdb has only the in-frame clones, and not every one. In the table there are 55,000 to 65,000 clones, over 85% of which are singletons. This CDR3 has 15 amino acids. Trimming took 0 bases from V and 3 from J, leaving 13 bases between them. The germline V gene has CDR1 SGHRS and CDR2 YFSETQ. The gene calls are TRBV5-1 and TRBJ2-7; weak D call: TRBD2 (5 bases). This receptor was obtained from a man aged 40 to 75 with stage I squamous cell lung carcinoma. The sequences come from peripheral blood, collected before any cancer treatment. CDR3 residues: CASSLAFEGFYEQYF. The DNA for the CDR3 is TGCGCCAGCAGCTTGGCCTTCGAGGGTTTCTACGAGCAGTACTTC.